The 32 T cell receptor beta chains listed next were all sequenced from one sample in a study of radiation and T cells in renal cell carcinoma. As to time point: blood 4 weeks post-SBRT, at nephrectomy. Indicated treatment: 15 Gy SBRT to primary tumor, nephrectomy 4 weeks later. TCRdb keeps only in-frame clones here, not all; method: immunoSEQ multiplex PCR. The sample yields tens of thousands of clones, about 85% seen once. The sample consisted of blood, taken from a patient whose treatment included radiotherapy and nephrectomy. These receptors came from a man in his fifties or sixties with renal cell carcinoma.

The V and J genes are TRBV18 and TRBJ1-6; the match to TRBD1 covers 7 bases. The CDR3 is 17 residues long. With V trimmed by 3 bases and J by 3 bases, 8 bases remained unmatched. Germline loops: CDR1 KGHSH, CDR2 LQKENI. CDR3 protein: CASSPNGWDSYNSPLHF. The DNA of the CDR3 is TGTGCCAGCTCACCTAATGGATGGGACAGCTATAATTCACCCCTCCACTTT.

The rearrangement uses TRBV19 and TRBJ1-1; D may be TRBD1 (6 bases). Trimming cost V 1 base and J 1 base, with 10 bases left between them. Germline V CDR1 and CDR2: LNHDA, SQIVND (reference sequence). The CDR3 is made up of 15 amino acids. CDR3 nucleotide sequence: TGTGCCAGTAGTATAGCAGGGGCGGGGAACACTGAAGCTTTCTTT. Amino acid sequence: CASSIAGAGNTEAFF. The variable domain in full, completed from reference TRBV19 and TRBJ1-1, reads DGGITQSPKYLFRKEGQNVTLSCEQNLNHDAMYWYRQDPGQGLRLIYYSQIVNDFQKGDIAEGYSVSREKKESFPLTVTSAQKNPTAFYLCASSIAGAGNTEAFFGQGTRLTVV.

The gene calls are TRBV18 and TRBJ2-5; D is ambiguous. Germline V CDR1 and CDR2: KGHSH, LQKENI. The CDR3 length is 12 residues. V shed 2 bases and J shed 4 bases, with 5 bases lying between them. The CDR3 DNA reads as TGTGCCAGCTCACCAATCGGAGAGACCCAGTACTTC. This translates into CASSPIGETQYF. The complete variable domain, with remaining parts taken from reference TRBV18 and TRBJ2-5, reads NAGVMQNPRHLVRRRGQEARLRCSPMKGHSHVYWYRQLPEEGLKFMVYLQKENIIDESGMPKERFSAEFPKEGPSILRIQQVVRGDSAAYFCASSPIGETQYFGPGTRLLVL.

This clone is medium-sized within its sample. The genes are TRBV14 and TRBJ2-5; D is possibly TRBD1 (5 bases). V lost 2 bases, J lost 8 bases, and 6 bases lay in between. Germline lookup yields CDR1 SGHDN and CDR2 FVKESK. CDR3 length: 11 residues. CDR3 DNA: TGTGCCAGCAGCCAACAGGGTACCCAGTACTTC. The encoded protein is CASSQQGTQYF.

The sample holds a few counts of this clone. The CDR3 protein is CASSEAPTYEQYF. Written as DNA, the CDR3 is TGTGCCAGCAGCGAGGCTCCCACCTACGAGCAGTACTTC. The rearrangement links TRBV9 to TRBJ2-7; D is uncertain. This CDR3 has 13 residues. In germline, CDR1 is SGDLS, CDR2 YYNGEE. V was clipped by 3 bases and J by 2 bases, with 9 bases between them.

This chain links TRBV5-1 with TRBJ2-3, with D unclear. Between the trimmed V and J ends, which lost 0 bases and 2 bases, there was a span of 10 bases. Germline assignment: CDR1 SGHRS and CDR2 YFSETQ. The CDR3 runs to 15 residues. The CDR3: CASSLEQLNTDTQYF. CDR3 bases: TGCGCCAGCAGCTTGGAACAGCTCAACACAGATACGCAGTATTTT.

In this sample, this clone turned up once. This chain links TRBV11-2 with TRBJ2-3; D gene ambiguous. V was cut by 3 bases and J by 7 bases, with 5 bases left in between. The CDR3 has 11 amino acids. The germline gives CDR1 SGHAT, CDR2 FQNNGV. The CDR3 nucleotides read TGTGCCAGCAGCTTGGGCTATACGCAGTATTTT. It translates to CASSLGYTQYF.

This chain links TRBV5-1 with TRBJ2-1; D is ambiguous. The CDR3 length is 14 residues. CDR1 SGHRS and CDR2 YFSETQ come from the germline V gene. V was pared by 1 base and J by 2 bases, with 7 bases between. This chain's CDR3 is CASSLLGPYNEQFF. The CDR3 DNA sequence: TGCGCCAGCAGCTTGTTGGGTCCCTACAATGAGCAGTTCTTC.

The J gene is TRBJ2-7, the V gene TRBV5-8, with D possibly TRBD2 on 5 matching bases. The V gene's germline CDR1 is SGHTS and CDR2 YDEGEE. The CDR3 extends over 14 amino acids. The V and J ends lost 5 bases and 0 bases respectively, with 12 bases between them. The CDR3 coding sequence is TGTGCCAGCAGGAGCAGGAGGAGCTCCTACGAGCAGTACTTC. Translating it yields CASRSRRSSYEQYF.

The genes are TRBV6-5 and TRBJ2-7; 8 nucleotides agree with TRBD2. The J segment lost 2 bases and the V segment lost 2 bases, leaving 8 bases of the junction unmatched. The length of the CDR3 is 16 residues. Germline V CDR1 and CDR2: MNHEY, SVGAGI. In DNA form, the CDR3 reads TGTGCCAGCAGTTACCTTCCTAGCGGGTCTGCCTACGAGCAGTACTTC. Translated: CASSYLPSGSAYEQYF.

V gene TRBV7-8 combines with J gene TRBJ1-1, with 7 bases lining up with TRBD1. J gave up 1 base and V 0 bases, and 8 bases lay outside the gene matches. Germline assignment: CDR1 SGHVS and CDR2 FQNEAQ. This CDR3 has 17 amino acids. The CDR3 sequence: CASSLALQGIGNTEAFF. CDR3 in DNA: TGTGCCAGCAGCTTAGCACTACAGGGGATCGGGAACACTGAAGCTTTCTTT.

This rearrangement joins TRBV6-6 to TRBJ2-7; D gene ambiguous. Germline V CDR1 and CDR2: MNHNY, SVGAGI (reference sequence). Between the trimmed V and J ends, which lost 1 base and 0 bases, there was a span of 13 bases. The CDR3 has 16 amino acids. CDR3 DNA: TGTGCCAGCAGTTACTGGGGTATTATTAGCTCCTACGAGCAGTACTTC. Its translation: CASSYWGIISSYEQYF.

The V call is TRBV9, the J call TRBJ2-5; 8 bases are shared with TRBD2. Per germline, CDR1 SGDLS and CDR2 YYNGEE. The CDR3 has 15 amino acids. Trimming at V came to 0 bases and at J to 5 bases, leaving 6 bases not matched to a gene. CDR3 amino acids: CASSVGTSYSETQYF. The CDR3 nucleotides read TGTGCCAGCAGCGTAGGGACTAGCTATTCGGAGACCCAGTACTTC.

The chain employs TRBV5-1 and TRBJ2-2; TRBD1 aligns across 8 bases. The CDR3 contains 14 residues. The V and J ends lost 4 bases and 4 bases, in that order; junction bases with no gene match: 3. Germline V lookup: CDR1 SGHRS, CDR2 YFSETQ. The DNA of the CDR3 is TGCGCCAGCAGCACAGGACAGGGCACCGGGGAGCTGTTTTTT. Residues: CASSTGQGTGELFF.

The rearrangement joins TRBV11-2 to TRBJ2-7, with TRBD2 matching over 12 bases. The CDR3 sequence is 16 residues long. V lost 2 bases, J lost 0 bases, and 2 bases stayed unmatched. Germline lookup yields CDR1 SGHAT and CDR2 FQNNGV. CDR3 coding DNA: TGTGCCAGCAGCTTACTGACTAGCGGGAGCTCCTACGAGCAGTACTTC. Its translation: CASSLLTSGSSYEQYF.

This clone turned up a few times. V gene TRBV7-9 combines with J gene TRBJ2-6; weak D call: TRBD1 (5 bases). With 3 bases removed from V and 2 bases from J, the gap between germline ends came to 17 bases. Germline V gene data show CDR1 as SEHNR and CDR2 as FQNEAQ (reference sequence). This CDR3 spans 18 amino acids. The CDR3 sequence: CASSLGMGRSPGANVLTF. As DNA, the CDR3 is TGTGCCAGCAGCTTGGGCATGGGGCGGAGCCCTGGGGCCAACGTCCTGACTTTC.

CDR3 region: CASSPQTVRTGELFF. For the CDR3, the DNA is TGTGCCAGCAGCCCACAGACCGTGCGCACCGGGGAGCTGTTTTTT. The chain recombines TRBV7-2 with TRBJ2-2, with D hard to call. CDR1 SGHTA and CDR2 FQGNSA come from the germline V gene. This CDR3 has 15 amino acids. The germline V and J ends were trimmed by 5 bases and 4 bases, with 14 bases remaining between them.

V usage is TRBV11-2 and J usage is TRBJ2-7; TRBD2 is a possible D gene (6 bases). Germline CDR1 SGHAT, CDR2 FQNNGV. The CDR3 has 18 amino acids. Trimming shortened V by 5 bases and J by 0 bases, and 23 bases separated the two germline ends. CDR3 in amino acids: CASSETRDFPFPSYEQYF. The CDR3 DNA is TGTGCCAGCAGCGAGACCCGGGACTTTCCTTTCCCCTCCTACGAGCAGTACTTC.

The chain has TRBV10-2 and TRBJ1-1, with D possibly being TRBD1 (6 bases). The CDR3 runs to 11 residues. Germline loops: CDR1 WSHSY, CDR2 SAAADI. V was pared by 4 bases and J by 9 bases, with 9 bases between. In nucleotides, the CDR3 is TGCGCCAGCAGTGCAGGACAGAAAGCTTTCTTT. This encodes CASSAGQKAFF.

This clone showed up just once. The identical CDR3 is also encoded by other nucleotide sequences in the sample. The chain carries TRBV6-1 and TRBJ2-3; 10 bases map to TRBD2. The CDR3 is made up of 15 amino acids. V lost 2 bases to trimming and J lost 6 bases; unmatched junction nucleotides: 5. Germline CDR1 and CDR2: MNHNS and SASEGT. The CDR3 protein is CASSELAGGPDTQYF. CDR3 sequence (DNA): TGTGCCAGCAGTGAATTAGCGGGAGGACCCGATACGCAGTATTTT.

The genes are TRBV2 and TRBJ2-3; 12 bases map to TRBD2. Germline CDR1 and CDR2: SNHLY and FYNNEI. The J segment lost 6 bases and the V segment lost 4 bases, leaving 8 bases of the junction unmatched. The CDR3 has 16 residues. CDR3 region: CASSVLTSGSGDTQYF. DNA of the CDR3: TGTGCCAGCAGTGTACTGACTAGCGGGAGTGGGGATACGCAGTATTTT.

V gene TRBV2 combines with J gene TRBJ2-7; the D gene could be TRBD1 or TRBD2 (6 bases each). CDR3 length: 11 residues. The germline V gene has CDR1 SNHLY and CDR2 FYNNEI. V was shortened by 6 bases and J by 6 bases, with 9 bases between the two germline ends. The CDR3 nucleotides read TGTGCCAGCAGCGGAGGGGGCGAGCAGTACTTC. Residues: CASSGGGEQYF.

The chain is built from TRBV27 and TRBJ2-1; 11 positions match TRBD2. The germline gives CDR1 MNHEY, CDR2 SMNVEV (reference sequence). V shed 6 bases, J shed 6 bases, and the junction held 10 bases outside the gene matches. This CDR3 contains 16 residues. The CDR3 here is CASRVAGGPKANEQFF. CDR3 in DNA: TGTGCCAGCAGAGTAGCGGGAGGGCCGAAGGCCAATGAGCAGTTCTTC.

This clone turned up a few times. The chain uses TRBV29-1 and TRBJ1-1; D remains unclear. CDR1 and CDR2 (germline): SQVTM, ANQGSEA. The CDR3 extends over 10 amino acids. Trimming pared 2 bases from V and 4 bases from J, leaving 2 bases between. The CDR3 nucleotides are TGCAGCGTTGAATTCACTGAAGCTTTCTTT. Protein product: CSVEFTEAFF.

The chain's CDR3 is CASSNTRTRGNEQFF. In nucleotides, the CDR3 is TGTGCCAGCAGCAACACGCGGACTAGGGGTAATGAGCAGTTCTTC. V usage is TRBV7-9 and J usage is TRBJ2-1, with 7 bases fitting TRBD2. This CDR3 region has 15 residues. The germline CDR1 and CDR2 sequences are SEHNR and FQNEAQ (reference sequence). Trimming removed 5 bases from V and 7 bases from J; junction bases left unmatched: 11.

The rearrangement joins TRBV5-6 to TRBJ2-7; D is possibly TRBD2 (5 bases). V was trimmed by 2 bases and J by 0 bases, leaving 6 bases between them. This CDR3 is built from 13 residues. Per germline, CDR1 SGHDT and CDR2 YYEEEE. Here the CDR3 DNA reads TGTGCCAGCAGCTTTGAGGGCTCCTACGAGCAGTACTTC. Its translation is CASSFEGSYEQYF.

The chain has TRBV2 and TRBJ1-2; D gene unclear. This CDR3 region has 13 residues. Germline V gene sequence: CDR1 SNHLY, CDR2 FYNNEI. Trimming shortened V by 3 bases and J by 7 bases, and 12 bases separated the two germline ends. The CDR3 region is CASSDAGMGGYTF. The CDR3 nucleotides are TGTGCCAGCAGTGATGCGGGGATGGGTGGCTACACCTTC.

The V gene is TRBV14, the J gene TRBJ1-1; tentative D call: TRBD1 (5 bases). In germline, CDR1 is SGHDN, CDR2 FVKESK. The V end lost 2 bases, the J end lost 5 bases, and 15 bases lay between the germline ends. The CDR3 extends over 15 amino acids. The CDR3 region has the DNA TGTGCCAGCAGCCAAACCGGGGCCCGAGGGACTGAAGCTTTCTTT. Protein product: CASSQTGARGTEAFF.

The chain couples TRBV11-2 to TRBJ2-7; no clear D. Germline V gives CDR1 SGHAT, CDR2 FQNNGV. The V and J ends lost 1 base and 4 bases respectively, with 11 bases between them. This CDR3 is 14 amino acids long. The CDR3 DNA follows: TGTGCCAGCAGCTTAGTGAACTGGTCTTACGAGCAGTACTTC. Protein sequence: CASSLVNWSYEQYF.

V gene TRBV29-1 combines with J gene TRBJ2-1, with 8 bases that match TRBD2. In germline, CDR1 is SQVTM, CDR2 ANQGSEA. The V and J ends lost 7 bases and 3 bases, in that order; junction bases with no gene match: 8. CDR3 length equals 14 residues. This CDR3 reads CSAFSGISYNEQFF. DNA for the CDR3: TGCAGCGCGTTTAGCGGGATAAGCTACAATGAGCAGTTCTTC.

The V and J genes are TRBV10-3 and TRBJ1-5; D perhaps matches TRBD1 (5 bases). The germline V and J ends were trimmed by 2 bases and 4 bases, with 12 bases remaining between them. CDR1 and CDR2 from the germline V gene are ENHRY and SYGVKD. The CDR3 extends over 15 amino acids. CDR3 loop: CAISEPGTVNQPQHF. The CDR3 DNA sequence: TGTGCCATCAGTGAGCCCGGGACCGTGAATCAGCCCCAGCATTTT.

The V gene is TRBV19, the J gene TRBJ2-2; TRBD2 might be the D (6 bases). The V gene lost 10 bases and the J gene lost 3 bases, with 24 bases spanning the gap. The CDR3 has 17 residues. CDR1 and CDR2 from the germline V gene are LNHDA and SQIVND (reference sequence). CDR3 protein: CATPRQAGLKHTGELFF. For the CDR3, the DNA is TGTGCCACCCCCCGCCAAGCGGGCCTAAAACACACCGGGGAGCTGTTTTTT.